A selection of T cell receptor beta chains follows, all from one sample in a study of T cell repertoires in ileal Crohn's disease. Repertoires were generated with immunoSEQ multiplex PCR, while TCRdb's copy carries only in-frame clones and drops some. The sample lists several thousand clones; roughly 84% were seen once. Sequencing was performed on ileal tissue. The receptors were sampled from an adult with Crohn's disease. Both conserved end residues are trimmed from each CDR3.

j_gene | len | v_gene | CDR3aa
TRBJ2-5 | 11 | TRBV7-9 | ASSLFTRETQY
TRBJ1-6 | 13 | TRBV28 | ASSLDWKVYSPLH
TRBJ2-1 | 14 | TRBV5-1 | ASSPPLDGSYNEQF
TRBJ2-2 | 14 | TRBV11-3 | ASSFGYRDDTGELF
TRBJ2-7 | 11 | TRBV29-1 | SVVVRLSDKQY
TRBJ1-4 | 13 | TRBV14 | ASSFSRGGLGKLF
TRBJ1-4 | 13 | TRBV19 | ASSISSATNEKLF
TRBJ2-7 | 11 | TRBV28 | ASSSGPKAEQY
TRBJ1-6 | 12 | TRBV2 | ASGQGAKNSPLH
TRBJ1-2 | 11 | TRBV29-1 | SVRTGIGYGYT
TRBJ2-2 | 15 | TRBV7-9 | ASSIERASGGTGELF
TRBJ1-1 | 12 | TRBV29-1 | SASVGQGNTEAF
TRBJ1-1 | 6 | TRBV5-3 | ARSEAF
TRBJ2-7 | 14 | TRBV4-3 | ASSQALGLETYEQY
TRBJ2-2 | 13 | TRBV19 | ASSWGQVAGGELF
TRBJ1-1 | 12 | TRBV11-3 | ASSPGGGRTEAF
TRBJ1-6 | 12 | TRBV6-4 | ASSFGEPNSPLH
TRBJ1-6 | 17 | TRBV4-1 | ASSLRPGGGSSYNSPLH
TRBJ1-1 | 13 | TRBV28 | ASSMTPGRNTEAF
TRBJ2-7 | 12 | TRBV7-9 | ASSPGAGVYEQY
TRBJ1-2 | 12 | TRBV28 | ASRDPGQGYGYT
TRBJ2-7 | 12 | TRBV11-3 | ASSLGPGSYEQY
TRBJ1-5 | 11 | TRBV29-1 | SVRDTWRSAQH
TRBJ2-3 | 11 | TRBV5-6 | ASSPLTGDTQY
TRBJ2-7 | 13 | TRBV4-3 | ASSQDPGQAYEQY
TRBJ1-3 | 14 | TRBV5-4 | ASSLAGRTSGNTIY